What follows describes a single T cell receptor (beta chain). This clonotype was seen a handful of times. Its antigen remains unidentified. No base qualities exist here, and no much larger clone lies one base off it. Receptors were amplified or captured by multiplex PCR. For sequencing, an Illumina HiSeq 4000 was employed. CDR3 regions were amplified by Arm-PCR with iRepertoire HTBI primers to construct TCR beta libraries. Before sequencing, the PCR products underwent gel purification. On the study's bioinformatics: A total of under 80 TRBV and more than twelve TRBJ segments were identified across samples and were used for gene usage analysis of CDR3 amino acid clonotypes. COPE and FqMerger were used to merge filtered high-quality paired reads into contigs. BLAST was used to align contigs to IMGT TRBV, TRBD and TRBJ reference genes, and CDR3 was defined according to IMGT. Any clonotype with a frequency above 0.1% was counted as a highly expanded clone. Repertoire diversity was measured by Shannon entropy, and V-J evenness by the Gini coefficient. Clonotypes shared by more than one individual were considered public. TCRdb reran the public reads through fastp at Q25 and MiXCR, keeping productive beta chains. Identical CDR3 protein sequences are pooled into one entry, listed with their most common genes and DNA. The authors' filters were not applied to this entry. The sample records 420,000 or so distinct CDR3 sequences, approximately 16% of which are singletons. The ten largest make up approximately 22% of the sample.

This specimen's time point label, interpreted: newly diagnosed GD, antithyroid drugs for less than 3 months. For both TCR sequencing and RNA sequencing, RNA was extracted from PBMCs using TRIzol. Graves' disease was diagnosed according to American Thyroid Association guidelines. Patients were recruited from an endocrinology department in Xi'an, China. Each patient gave around 9.2 milliliters of peripheral blood, collected in an EDTA anticoagulant tube. Ficoll Paque Plus density gradient separation was used to isolate PBMCs, and no further T cell sorting was performed. An Agilent 2100 Bioanalyzer and agarose gel were used to check RNA quality, and a NanoDrop 2000 was used to measure RNA concentration. The CDR3 sequence holds 13 residues, the cysteine and phenylalanine included. The DNA shown is the 39-base CDR3, in frame from base 1. V is shortened by 7 bases, J by 6 bases, and the region joining them spans 13 bases.

This entry comes from a study of regulatory T cells in long-lasting Graves disease listed by TCRdb under 2021. Context from the whole study: Antithyroid drugs had been taken for less than 3 months by newly diagnosed Graves' disease patients. The study was registered as a clinical trial and conducted in China. A total of about 33 samples underwent TCR sequencing, from about 13 patients with persistent Graves' disease and around 20 patients with newly diagnosed Graves' disease. Persistent Graves' disease patients were compared with newly diagnosed Graves' disease patients by peripheral blood TCR sequencing and RNA sequencing.

Overall results and qualifications from the work: Preferential use of TRBV28, TRBJ1-2 and TRBJ2-5 was observed in persistent disease, whereas TRBV20-1 and TRBJ2-1 were favored in newly diagnosed disease. More public clonotypes were shared among persistent patients (under 3,000) than among newly diagnosed patients (roughly 1,000). Sequencing and analysis were restricted to the TCR beta chain. The study examined only peripheral blood because the primary lesion, thyroid tissue, could not be accessed. The authors noted that the small sample size was a limitation that may lower accuracy. Lower TCR Shannon entropy and fewer highly expanded clones were observed in persistent Graves' disease patients than in newly diagnosed patients, which suggested clonal expansion.

The same sample was also used in a study of T cells in Graves' hyperthyroidism and ophthalmopathy. The other study reports the following: Stable Graves' hyperthyroidism was defined as the absence of progression to ophthalmopathy over 18 months of follow-up. Hyperthyroidism patients were aged 18 to 65 years and newly diagnosed, with disease duration of less than 2 months. Any patient with an uncontrolled infection, another autoimmune disease, pregnancy or lactation was excluded. Diagnoses relied on clinical symptoms, serum thyroxine and TRAb, thyroid ultrasound and orbital computed tomography. For the first round of RT-PCR on the TCR CDR3, the HTBI primer set was used together with the Qiagen OneStep RT-PCR kit. Most expanded thyroid clonotypes (frequency above 0.001) were also detected in blood, a finding suggesting that blood repertoires may reflect thyroid immune responses. In cross-validation, a model built on a 13 V-J signature told ophthalmopathy apart from stable hyperthyroidism with under 90% sensitivity and about 81% specificity, and in testing the same model reached 80%/75%. In validation, progression to ophthalmopathy was predicted by the model with nearly 71% sensitivity and nearly 75% specificity, a median of around 6.5 months before onset. To identify distinguishing TCR V-J signatures, a discovery cohort of roughly 100 patients was used, comprising some 45 with Graves' ophthalmopathy and around 57 with stable Graves' hyperthyroidism. Whether ophthalmopathy could be predicted prospectively was tested in an independent validation cohort made up of 18 hyperthyroidism patients plus 17 patients who later progressed to ophthalmopathy. The approximately 98 discovery patients were randomly divided into training and test sets at a 7:3 ratio. In about 6 Graves' hyperthyroidism patients, the study also compared T-cell repertoires from thyroid tissue with T-cell repertoires from blood. Following sampling, methimazole starting at 30 mg daily was given to hyperthyroidism patients, and high-dose intravenous methylprednisolone was given to ophthalmopathy patients. A second multiplex PCR round built the libraries, followed by size selection and purification. Sequencing of the libraries was done on an Illumina HiSeq2000 using paired-end 100 bp reads. Raw data were processed with SOAPnuke, discarding reads with adapters, uncalled bases, mean Phred below 15, or no exact constant-primer or identifier match. COPE v1.2.5 was used to merge high-quality paired reads, and clonotypes were defined as unique nucleotide sequences. Clonotypes were aligned to IMGT TRBV, TRBD and TRBJ reference segments using MiTCR v1.1. Only V-J combinations with frequency above 0.0001, covering about 99% of repertoires, were analysed. A TCS score was defined as the ratio of F50 (clonal expansion) to E x V (chaos), with BLOSUM62-based TCRdist applied between CDR3 peptides within each V-J. Welch's t-statistics and random forest reduced fewer than 550 V-J features to some 14, which were used in a naive Bayes classifier (R e1071). No statistical method was used to set the sample size in advance, and investigators knew the group allocation. The paper reports TCR Vbeta CDR3 sequencing of 130 to 150 peripheral blood samples: 40 or so ophthalmopathy, roughly 74 hyperthyroidism and about 17 progressor patients.

The rearranged segments are TRBV12-3 or TRBV12-4 and TRBJ2-1, with an unclear D gene assignment. Sample: peripheral blood mononuclear cells (PBMCs), taken at new diagnosis, from a patient treated with antithyroid drugs. The receptor was isolated from a woman between 18 and 29 years old with Graves disease. Donor details come from another sample of the same person, matched by shared clones. The CDR3 sequence is CASKLSELNEQFF. In nucleotide form, the sequence is TGTGCCAGCAAGCTTTCGGAGCTCAATGAGCAGTTCTTC.